Presented here are 14 T cell receptor beta chains from one specimen sequenced in a study of blood T cell repertoires in COVID-19. Repertoires were generated with immunoSEQ multiplex PCR, while TCRdb's copy carries only in-frame clones and drops some. The sample includes about 150,000 clones, around 86% of them seen just once. The sample comprised peripheral blood. These receptors were collected from a man between 65 and 85 years old who had recovered from COVID-19.

The rearrangement links TRBV4-1 to TRBJ1-5; 11 nucleotides align to TRBD1. The CDR3 runs to 15 residues. Unmatched junction bases numbered 1, after V lost 1 base and J lost 5 bases. Germline values: CDR1 MGHRA, CDR2 YSYEKL. As DNA, the CDR3 is TGCGCCAGCAGCCAAGGGACAGGGGGCTATCAGCCCCAGCATTTT. It specifies CASSQGTGGYQPQHF.

This clone was counted once. The chain uses TRBV2 and TRBJ1-1; no definite D call. V lost 9 bases to trimming and J lost 1 base, with 15 bases between them. The CDR3 contains 14 residues. Germline V lookup: CDR1 SNHLY, CDR2 FYNNEI. The CDR3 coding sequence is TGTGCCAGTCTCCGAGGAGTCGAGAACACTGAAGCTTTCTTT. This encodes CASLRGVENTEAFF.

The V gene is TRBV7-3, the J gene TRBJ2-2; 9 bases align to TRBD2. CDR3 length equals 17 residues. CDR1 and CDR2 from the germline V gene are SGHTA and FQGTGA. After removal of 6 bases from V and 3 bases from J, the junction contained 11 bases not matched to a gene. CDR3 in DNA: TGTGCCAGCAGGACTAGCGGATCGGGAGGATACACCGGGGAGCTGTTTTTT. Its protein is CASRTSGSGGYTGELFF.

This clone showed up just a few times. The DNA of the CDR3 is TGTGCCAGCAGCCCAAGACAGGGCACCGAGCAGTACTTC. This codes for CASSPRQGTEQYF. The J gene is TRBJ2-7, the V gene TRBV7-8, with 7 bases fitting TRBD1. This CDR3 is built from 13 residues. Germline V gene data show CDR1 as SGHVS and CDR2 as FQNEAQ. The trim removed 5 bases at V and 6 bases at J, leaving 7 bases unmatched.

The chain carries TRBV6-6 and TRBJ1-2; 10 bases are a match to TRBD1. Trimming at V came to 0 bases and at J to 3 bases, leaving 4 bases not matched to a gene. The CDR3 runs 16 residues. CDR1 is MNHNY, CDR2 SVGAGI, per germline (reference sequence). CDR3 coding DNA: TGTGCCAGCAGTTACTCGAGGACAGGGGGGGACTATGGCTACACCTTC. Translating it yields CASSYSRTGGDYGYTF.

The CDR3 protein is CASSLRLGTYRSPLHF. Written as DNA, the CDR3 is TGTGCCAGCAGCTTAAGGCTCGGGACATATAGGTCACCCCTCCACTTT. V usage is TRBV13 and J usage is TRBJ1-6; TRBD1 might be the D (6 bases). The V gene's germline CDR1 is PRHDT and CDR2 FYEKMQ (reference sequence). The CDR3 is made up of 16 amino acids. V gave up 2 bases and J gave up 10 bases, with 18 bases separating them.

This chain uses TRBV12-3 or TRBV12-4 with TRBJ2-1; TRBD1 aligns across 9 bases. Trimming took 4 bases from V and 10 from J; bases not matched to a gene: 5. CDR3 length equals 13 residues. In nucleotides, the CDR3 is TGTGCCAGCAGTTGGACAGGGGTTAACGAGCAGTTCTTC. Protein sequence: CASSWTGVNEQFF.

The chain carries TRBV3-1 (or the pseudogene TRBV3-2) and TRBJ1-2, with D perhaps TRBD1 (6 bases). Per the germline V gene, CDR1 is LGHDT and CDR2 is YNNKEL (reference sequence). Trimming cost V 9 bases and J 8 bases, with 19 bases left between them. The length of the CDR3 is 13 residues. The CDR3 bases are TGTGCCAGTAACGGCAGGGGAGTTGAAGGCTACACCTTC. It encodes CASNGRGVEGYTF.

The chain couples TRBV7-2 to TRBJ2-3, with 8 bases aligning to TRBD2. The CDR3 loop spans 17 amino acids. In germline, CDR1 is SGHTA, CDR2 FQGNSA. J lost 2 bases, V lost 1 base, and 8 bases had no gene match. The CDR3 reads CASSLGFAGGLTDTQYF. DNA for the CDR3: TGTGCCAGCAGCTTAGGCTTTGCGGGAGGACTCACAGATACGCAGTATTTT.

This chain connects TRBV5-1 to TRBJ2-5; 10 nucleotides match TRBD1. The CDR3 is made up of 15 amino acids. The J segment lost 3 bases and the V segment lost 1 base, leaving 3 bases of the junction unmatched. The germline CDR1 and CDR2 sequences are SGHRS and YFSETQ. CDR3 sequence reads: CASSLQGTGEETQYF. The CDR3 bases are TGCGCCAGCAGCTTGCAGGGGACAGGGGAAGAGACCCAGTACTTC.

The chain recombines TRBV19 with TRBJ2-2; 9 bases are shared with TRBD2. The CDR3 consists of 14 residues. The trim removed 4 bases at V and 5 bases at J, leaving 2 bases unmatched. Germline values: CDR1 LNHDA, CDR2 SQIVND (reference sequence). The CDR3 DNA follows: TGTGCCAGTAGTAGCGCGGGAGGGACCGGGGAGCTGTTTTTT. Its protein is CASSSAGGTGELFF.

V gene TRBV29-1 combines with J gene TRBJ2-1; 11 nucleotides line up with TRBD2. The CDR3 consists of 13 residues. With V trimmed by 3 bases and J by 8 bases, 3 bases remained unmatched. Germline lookup yields CDR1 SQVTM and CDR2 ANQGSEA. The CDR3 region is CSVDTSGSDEQFF. The CDR3 DNA follows: TGCAGCGTTGATACTAGCGGGAGTGATGAGCAGTTCTTC.

The rearrangement joins TRBV7-2 to TRBJ2-7, with D perhaps matching TRBD1 (5 bases). Germline CDR1 reads SGHTA; CDR2 reads FQGNSA. This CDR3 contains 15 residues. V dropped 6 bases and J dropped 0 bases, with 15 bases sitting between them. CDR3 protein: CASSLMQGLSYEQYF. DNA for the CDR3: TGTGCCAGCAGTTTGATGCAGGGTCTCTCCTACGAGCAGTACTTC. The complete variable domain, with remaining parts taken from reference TRBV7-2 and TRBJ2-7, reads GAGVSQSPSNKVTEKGKDVELRCDPISGHTALYWYRQSLGQGLEFLIYFQGNSAPDKSGLPSDRFSAERTGGSVSTLTIQRTQQEDSAVYLCASSLMQGLSYEQYFGPGTRLTVT.

This chain links TRBV7-2 with TRBJ2-7; TRBD1 agrees at 10 bases. Trimming took 5 bases from V and 3 from J; bases not matched to a gene: 7. The CDR3 runs to 15 residues. Germline V CDR1 and CDR2: SGHTA, FQGNSA. CDR3 in amino acids: CASSHQGTGDYEQYF. For the CDR3, the DNA is TGTGCCAGCAGCCACCAGGGGACAGGGGACTACGAGCAGTACTTC.